This is a list of T cell receptor beta chains from one sample in a study of blood T cell repertoires in COVID-19. Assay: immunoSEQ multiplex PCR; the TCRdb copy retains only in-frame clones and omits some. The sample includes some 100,000 clones, 70% to 90% of them seen just once. Sequenced sample: peripheral blood. The receptors derive from a woman in her 30s with acute or convalescent COVID-19. Both conserved end residues are part of each CDR3. Fields, in order: clone size, V gene, J gene, D gene, CDR3 DNA, CDR3 protein. The D gene is left open where the match is weak. Clone sizes are given selectively: once, few, many, or a class where the clone is expanded.

abundance: .; v_gene: TRBV3-1/TRBV3-2; j_gene: TRBJ2-7; d_gene: TRBD2; CDR3nt: TGTGCCAGCAGCCCCGCTAGCGGGTCGACGTACGAGCAGTACTTC; CDR3aa: CASSPASGSTYEQYF
abundance: .; v_gene: TRBV12-5; j_gene: TRBJ2-7; d_gene: TRBD1; CDR3nt: TGTGCTAGTGGGCCGTCGGACAGGGGAACCTACGAGCAGTACTTC; CDR3aa: CASGPSDRGTYEQYF
abundance: .; v_gene: TRBV7-9; j_gene: TRBJ1-1; d_gene: TRBD1; CDR3nt: TGTGCCAGCAGCTCACAGGGGAAGTCTGAAGCTTTCTTT; CDR3aa: CASSSQGKSEAFF
abundance: .; v_gene: TRBV9; j_gene: TRBJ2-2; d_gene: TRBD2; CDR3nt: TGTGCCAGCAGCGTAGGACTAGCGGGGTTTCACGGGGAGCTGTTTTTT; CDR3aa: CASSVGLAGFHGELFF
abundance: .; v_gene: TRBV18; j_gene: TRBJ1-4; d_gene: .; CDR3nt: TGTGCCAGCTCACCATCCGACAGGAACGGTGATGAAAAACTGTTTTTT; CDR3aa: CASSPSDRNGDEKLFF
abundance: .; v_gene: TRBV10-2; j_gene: TRBJ1-4; d_gene: .; CDR3nt: TGCGCCAGCGGAGGGACTAAACTGTTTTTT; CDR3aa: CASGGTKLFF
abundance: .; v_gene: TRBV4-2; j_gene: TRBJ2-7; d_gene: .; CDR3nt: TGTGCCAGCAGCCAAGAAGGAGGGCCAGGAGAGGCCTACGAGCAGTACTTC; CDR3aa: CASSQEGGPGEAYEQYF
abundance: .; v_gene: TRBV21-1; j_gene: TRBJ2-6; d_gene: .; CDR3nt: TGTGCCAGCAGCAAAGAGGAGGAACACCGCTCTGGGGCCAACGTCCTGACTTTC; CDR3aa: CASSKEEEHRSGANVLTF
abundance: .; v_gene: TRBV6-2/TRBV6-3; j_gene: TRBJ1-2; d_gene: .; CDR3nt: TGTGCCAGCAGTTTCGGGGGGGGACTCTATGGCTACACCTTC; CDR3aa: CASSFGGGLYGYTF
abundance: .; v_gene: TRBV7-9; j_gene: TRBJ2-7; d_gene: .; CDR3nt: TGTGCCAGCAGCCCCAAGGACAGCTCCTACGAGCAGTACTTC; CDR3aa: CASSPKDSSYEQYF
abundance: .; v_gene: TRBV18; j_gene: TRBJ2-7; d_gene: TRBD1; CDR3nt: TGTGCCAGCTCACCCTCCGGGACAGGCCCCTACGAGCAGTACTTC; CDR3aa: CASSPSGTGPYEQYF
abundance: .; v_gene: TRBV19; j_gene: TRBJ1-5; d_gene: TRBD1; CDR3nt: TGTGCCAGTAGTACGGGACAGCAGGCTCAGCCCCAGCATTTT; CDR3aa: CASSTGQQAQPQHF
abundance: .; v_gene: TRBV19; j_gene: TRBJ1-2; d_gene: .; CDR3nt: TGTGCCAGTAGTATCACGGCGGGAGGCGGCTACACCTTC; CDR3aa: CASSITAGGGYTF
abundance: .; v_gene: TRBV5-1; j_gene: TRBJ2-7; d_gene: TRBD1; CDR3nt: TGCGCCAGCAGCTTGGAACCCGGGACAGGGGCCTACGAGCAGTACTTC; CDR3aa: CASSLEPGTGAYEQYF
abundance: .; v_gene: TRBV6-6; j_gene: TRBJ2-3; d_gene: TRBD2; CDR3nt: TGTGCCAGCAGTTACTCGTGGACTAGCAGCACAGATACGCAGTATTTT; CDR3aa: CASSYSWTSSTDTQYF
abundance: .; v_gene: TRBV28; j_gene: TRBJ1-2; d_gene: .; CDR3nt: TGTGCCAGCAACCTACCGGGGGATTCAGGCGGCTACACCTTC; CDR3aa: CASNLPGDSGGYTF
abundance: .; v_gene: TRBV7-9; j_gene: TRBJ2-1; d_gene: TRBD2; CDR3nt: TGTGCCAGCAGCTCCCCGGGACTAACCTACAATGAGCAGTTCTTC; CDR3aa: CASSSPGLTYNEQFF
abundance: .; v_gene: TRBV9; j_gene: TRBJ2-1; d_gene: TRBD1; CDR3nt: TGTGCCAGCAGCGTAGGGGGGACAGGAGACAATGAGCAGTTCTTC; CDR3aa: CASSVGGTGDNEQFF
abundance: .; v_gene: TRBV15; j_gene: TRBJ2-3; d_gene: .; CDR3nt: TGTGCCACCAGCAGGACTACCAGGAACACAGATACGCAGTATTTT; CDR3aa: CATSRTTRNTDTQYF
abundance: .; v_gene: TRBV6-6; j_gene: TRBJ1-2; d_gene: .; CDR3nt: TGTGCCAGCAGTAGTTCGGGACGGGGGAACTATGGCTACACCTTC; CDR3aa: CASSSSGRGNYGYTF
abundance: .; v_gene: TRBV18; j_gene: TRBJ1-1; d_gene: TRBD1; CDR3nt: TGTGCCAGCTCTATTAACACAGGGGAGACCACTGAAGCTTTCTTT; CDR3aa: CASSINTGETTEAFF
abundance: .; v_gene: TRBV30; j_gene: TRBJ1-2; d_gene: .; CDR3nt: TGTGCCTGGACCAGGAGTCCAGGGGCCAACTATGGCTACACCTTC; CDR3aa: CAWTRSPGANYGYTF
abundance: .; v_gene: TRBV5-6; j_gene: TRBJ1-1; d_gene: .; CDR3nt: TGTGCCAGCAGCCCCCTAGGGGGTGGCATCGTCACTGAAGCTTTCTTT; CDR3aa: CASSPLGGGIVTEAFF
abundance: .; v_gene: TRBV13; j_gene: TRBJ1-3; d_gene: .; CDR3nt: TGTGCCAGCAGCTTAGGGTACTCTGGAAACACCATATATTTT; CDR3aa: CASSLGYSGNTIYF
abundance: .; v_gene: TRBV29-1; j_gene: TRBJ2-4; d_gene: .; CDR3nt: TGCAGCGTTGAGTCGACCAGGAACATTCAGTACTTC; CDR3aa: CSVESTRNIQYF
abundance: .; v_gene: TRBV14; j_gene: TRBJ1-6; d_gene: .; CDR3nt: TGTGCCAGCAGCCATTATAGCCGGGGGGTCAGGGGAAATTCACCCCTCCACTTT; CDR3aa: CASSHYSRGVRGNSPLHF
abundance: .; v_gene: TRBV28; j_gene: TRBJ2-7; d_gene: TRBD2; CDR3nt: TGTGCCAGCACCTTAGCGGGGGTAACATACGAGCAGTACTTC; CDR3aa: CASTLAGVTYEQYF
abundance: .; v_gene: TRBV24-1; j_gene: TRBJ1-2; d_gene: .; CDR3nt: TGTGCCACCAGTGATTTTGGGGGGAATGGCTACACCTTC; CDR3aa: CATSDFGGNGYTF
abundance: .; v_gene: TRBV5-1; j_gene: TRBJ2-7; d_gene: TRBD2; CDR3nt: TGCGCCAGCTCCCCATGGGGGGAGGGCTCCTACGAGCAGTACTTC; CDR3aa: CASSPWGEGSYEQYF
abundance: few; v_gene: TRBV10-3; j_gene: TRBJ1-1; d_gene: .; CDR3nt: TGTGCCATCAGTGAATCTACCTACACTGAAGCTTTCTTT; CDR3aa: CAISESTYTEAFF
abundance: .; v_gene: TRBV9; j_gene: TRBJ1-4; d_gene: .; CDR3nt: TGTGCCAGCAGCGCCCAGGGGACTAATGAAAAACTGTTTTTT; CDR3aa: CASSAQGTNEKLFF
abundance: .; v_gene: TRBV6-1; j_gene: TRBJ1-6; d_gene: .; CDR3nt: TGTGCCAGCAGTGATCCAGGGTATAATTCACCCCTCCACTTT; CDR3aa: CASSDPGYNSPLHF
abundance: .; v_gene: TRBV6-5; j_gene: TRBJ2-3; d_gene: .; CDR3nt: TGTGCCAGCAGGAAACGACAGAAAAGCACAGATACGCAGTATTTT; CDR3aa: CASRKRQKSTDTQYF
abundance: once; v_gene: TRBV5-1; j_gene: TRBJ2-7; d_gene: TRBD2; CDR3nt: TGCGCCAGCAGCTCCTCCTTTCCAGCGGGGGGGACCTACGAGCAGTACTTC; CDR3aa: CASSSSFPAGGTYEQYF
abundance: .; v_gene: TRBV11-3; j_gene: TRBJ2-7; d_gene: TRBD1; CDR3nt: TGTGCCAGCAGCTTAGGCGGACAGGGCTTCTCCTACGAGCAGTACTTC; CDR3aa: CASSLGGQGFSYEQYF
abundance: .; v_gene: TRBV15; j_gene: TRBJ1-1; d_gene: TRBD1; CDR3nt: TGTGCCACCAGGCAGACAGGGGATACTGAAGCTTTCTTT; CDR3aa: CATRQTGDTEAFF
abundance: .; v_gene: TRBV5-8; j_gene: TRBJ2-7; d_gene: TRBD1; CDR3nt: TGTGCCAGCAGCTATGGACAGGGGGCCGGGGAGCAGTACTTC; CDR3aa: CASSYGQGAGEQYF
abundance: .; v_gene: TRBV2; j_gene: TRBJ1-5; d_gene: .; CDR3nt: TGTGCCAGCGGGAAACAGGGTATGAGCAATCAGCCCCAGCATTTT; CDR3aa: CASGKQGMSNQPQHF
abundance: .; v_gene: TRBV19; j_gene: TRBJ2-6; d_gene: .; CDR3nt: TGTGCCAGTAGGAGACAGGCGTTCGGGGCCAACGTCCTGACTTTC; CDR3aa: CASRRQAFGANVLTF
abundance: .; v_gene: TRBV28; j_gene: TRBJ2-7; d_gene: .; CDR3nt: TGTGCCAGCCCGGAGGGGGAGGGGTCCTACGAGCAGTACTTC; CDR3aa: CASPEGEGSYEQYF
abundance: .; v_gene: TRBV18; j_gene: TRBJ1-2; d_gene: TRBD1; CDR3nt: TGTGCCAGCTCACCAGGGACAGGGGAAGGGAATGGCTACACCTTC; CDR3aa: CASSPGTGEGNGYTF
abundance: .; v_gene: TRBV11-2; j_gene: TRBJ1-3; d_gene: .; CDR3nt: TGTGCCAGCAGCTTGGGGGGCTCTGGAAACACCATATATTTT; CDR3aa: CASSLGGSGNTIYF
abundance: .; v_gene: TRBV18; j_gene: TRBJ2-7; d_gene: .; CDR3nt: TGTGCCAGCTCACCACAAGGGGTGGGGATCTCCTACGAGCAGTACTTC; CDR3aa: CASSPQGVGISYEQYF
abundance: .; v_gene: TRBV5-1; j_gene: TRBJ2-7; d_gene: TRBD1; CDR3nt: TGCGCCAGCAGCTTGCGGTCCCCGGGACAGGGAGGCGAGCAGTACTTC; CDR3aa: CASSLRSPGQGGEQYF
abundance: .; v_gene: TRBV6-5; j_gene: TRBJ1-4; d_gene: .; CDR3nt: TGTGCCAGCAGTCCGCAGGGGAACCGATTAGAAAAACTGTTTTTT; CDR3aa: CASSPQGNRLEKLFF
abundance: .; v_gene: TRBV15; j_gene: TRBJ1-2; d_gene: TRBD1; CDR3nt: TGTGCCACCAGCAGGTCAGGGGGTTCCTATGGCTACACCTTC; CDR3aa: CATSRSGGSYGYTF
abundance: once; v_gene: TRBV5-6; j_gene: TRBJ2-7; d_gene: TRBD1; CDR3nt: TGTGCCAGCAGCGGACAGGGTCATACCTACGAGCAGTACTTC; CDR3aa: CASSGQGHTYEQYF
abundance: .; v_gene: TRBV9; j_gene: TRBJ2-3; d_gene: TRBD2; CDR3nt: TGTGCCAGCAGCTACCTTGAGGCTAGCGGGGGGCGAGATACGCAGTATTTT; CDR3aa: CASSYLEASGGRDTQYF
abundance: few; v_gene: TRBV19; j_gene: TRBJ2-7; d_gene: TRBD2; CDR3nt: TGTGCCAGTAGTATCTCAGCGCGGGGGACCTACGAGCAGTACTTC; CDR3aa: CASSISARGTYEQYF
abundance: .; v_gene: TRBV7-3; j_gene: TRBJ2-7; d_gene: TRBD1; CDR3nt: TGTGCCAGCAGCCCGCGAAAAGGGACAGGGTTCGCCGAGCAGTACTTC; CDR3aa: CASSPRKGTGFAEQYF
abundance: .; v_gene: TRBV28; j_gene: TRBJ1-2; d_gene: .; CDR3nt: TGTGCCAGCAGTTCGGCGGGGGACTATGGCTACACCTTC; CDR3aa: CASSSAGDYGYTF
abundance: .; v_gene: TRBV19; j_gene: TRBJ1-1; d_gene: .; CDR3nt: TGTGCCAGTCTTGGGCCGGCCGGGGGAGCTTTCTTT; CDR3aa: CASLGPAGGAFF
abundance: .; v_gene: TRBV18; j_gene: TRBJ1-6; d_gene: .; CDR3nt: TGTGCCAGCGCAGGGGATTCACCCCTCCACTTT; CDR3aa: CASAGDSPLHF
abundance: few; v_gene: TRBV5-1; j_gene: TRBJ2-3; d_gene: .; CDR3nt: TGCGCCAGCAGCTTGAAGCGGACAGATACGCAGTATTTT; CDR3aa: CASSLKRTDTQYF
abundance: .; v_gene: TRBV19; j_gene: TRBJ2-7; d_gene: .; CDR3nt: TGTGCCAGTAGTATAGTAGAGACTCTATACTCCTACGAGCAGTACTTC; CDR3aa: CASSIVETLYSYEQYF
abundance: .; v_gene: TRBV7-9; j_gene: TRBJ2-6; d_gene: .; CDR3nt: TGTGCCAGCAGGTTTGAACAGGGCCTATCTGGGGCCAACGTCCTGACTTTC; CDR3aa: CASRFEQGLSGANVLTF
abundance: .; v_gene: TRBV7-8; j_gene: TRBJ1-2; d_gene: TRBD1; CDR3nt: TGTGCCAGCACCCACAGGGGGGCGAGGGGCTACACCTTC; CDR3aa: CASTHRGARGYTF
abundance: .; v_gene: TRBV12-3/TRBV12-4; j_gene: TRBJ1-1; d_gene: .; CDR3nt: TGTGCCAGCAGGAGGGGGGGAAACACTGAAGCTTTCTTT; CDR3aa: CASRRGGNTEAFF
abundance: .; v_gene: TRBV18; j_gene: TRBJ1-1; d_gene: .; CDR3nt: TGTGCCAGCTCACCACCAGGGGGTGTAGCTTTCTTT; CDR3aa: CASSPPGGVAFF